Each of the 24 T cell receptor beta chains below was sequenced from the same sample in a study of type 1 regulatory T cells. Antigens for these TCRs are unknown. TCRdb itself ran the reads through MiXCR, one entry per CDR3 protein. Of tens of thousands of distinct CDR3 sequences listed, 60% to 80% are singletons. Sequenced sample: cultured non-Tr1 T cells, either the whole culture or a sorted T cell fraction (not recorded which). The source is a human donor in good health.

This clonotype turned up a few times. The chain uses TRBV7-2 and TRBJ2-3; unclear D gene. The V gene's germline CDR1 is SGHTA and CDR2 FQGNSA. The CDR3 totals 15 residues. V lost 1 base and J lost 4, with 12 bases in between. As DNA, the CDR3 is TGTGCCAGCAGCTTAGACGGGTCCGCCGCAGATACGCAGTATTTT. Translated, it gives CASSLDGSAADTQYF.

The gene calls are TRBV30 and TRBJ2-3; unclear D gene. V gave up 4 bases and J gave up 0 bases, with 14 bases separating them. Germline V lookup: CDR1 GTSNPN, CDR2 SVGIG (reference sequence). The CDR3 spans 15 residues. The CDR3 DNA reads TGTGCCTGGAAGGCCGGGCAGGATAGCACAGATACGCAGTATTTT. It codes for CAWKAGQDSTDTQYF.

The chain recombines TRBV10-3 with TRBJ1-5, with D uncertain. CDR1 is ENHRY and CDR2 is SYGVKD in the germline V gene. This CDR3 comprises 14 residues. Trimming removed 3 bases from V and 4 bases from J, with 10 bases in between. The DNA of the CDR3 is TGTGCCATCAGTGACTCGGGAGCTAATCAGCCCCAGCATTTT. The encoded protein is CAISDSGANQPQHF.

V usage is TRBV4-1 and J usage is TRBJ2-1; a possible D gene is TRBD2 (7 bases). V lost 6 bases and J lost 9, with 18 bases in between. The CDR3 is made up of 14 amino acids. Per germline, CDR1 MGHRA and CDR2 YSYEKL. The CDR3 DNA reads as TGCGCCAGCAGACCTAGCGGAAGGGGGGCTGAGCAGTTCTTC. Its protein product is CASRPSGRGAEQFF.

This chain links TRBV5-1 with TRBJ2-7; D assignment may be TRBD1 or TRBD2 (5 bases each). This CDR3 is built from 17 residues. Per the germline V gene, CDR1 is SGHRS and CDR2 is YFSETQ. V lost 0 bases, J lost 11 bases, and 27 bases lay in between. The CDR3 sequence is CASSLAPVPGTPAVEYF. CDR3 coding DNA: TGCGCCAGCAGCTTGGCCCCCGTCCCCGGGACCCCGGCCGTGGAGTACTTC.

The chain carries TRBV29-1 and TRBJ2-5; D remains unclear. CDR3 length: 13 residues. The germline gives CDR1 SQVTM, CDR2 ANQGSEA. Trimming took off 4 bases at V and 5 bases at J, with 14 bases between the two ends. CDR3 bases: TGCAGCGTTGGAAACGAAAAAAGGGAGACCCAGTACTTC. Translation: CSVGNEKRETQYF. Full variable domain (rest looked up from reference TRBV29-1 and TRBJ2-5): SAVISQKPSRDICQRGTSLTIQCQVDSQVTMMFWYRQQPGQSLTLIATANQGSEATYESGFVIDKFPISRPNLTFSTLTVSNMSPEDSSIYLCSVGNEKRETQYFGPGTRLLVL.

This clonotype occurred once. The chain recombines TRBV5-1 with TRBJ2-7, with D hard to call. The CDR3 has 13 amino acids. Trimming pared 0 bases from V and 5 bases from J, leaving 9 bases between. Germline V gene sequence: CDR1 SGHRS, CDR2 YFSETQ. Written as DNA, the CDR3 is TGCGCCAGCAGCTTGGCCGCTGGGAACGAGCAGTACTTC. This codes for CASSLAAGNEQYF.

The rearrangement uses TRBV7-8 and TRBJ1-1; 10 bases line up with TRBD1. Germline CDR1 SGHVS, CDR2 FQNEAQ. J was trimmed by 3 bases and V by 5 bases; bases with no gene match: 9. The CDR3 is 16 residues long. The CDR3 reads CASSPSTGGLYTEAFF. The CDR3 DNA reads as TGTGCCAGCAGCCCTTCGACAGGGGGCCTGTACACTGAAGCTTTCTTT.

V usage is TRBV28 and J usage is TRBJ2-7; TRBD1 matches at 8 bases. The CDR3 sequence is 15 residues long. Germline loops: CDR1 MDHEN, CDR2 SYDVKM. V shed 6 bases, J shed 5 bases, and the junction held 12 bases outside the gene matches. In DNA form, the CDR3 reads TGTGCCAGCAGCCCTGTGGGACAGGCCTTCCACGAGCAGTACTTC. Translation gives CASSPVGQAFHEQYF.

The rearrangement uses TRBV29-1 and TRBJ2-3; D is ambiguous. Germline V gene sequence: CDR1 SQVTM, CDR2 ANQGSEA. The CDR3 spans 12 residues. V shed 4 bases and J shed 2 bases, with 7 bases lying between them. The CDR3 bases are TGCAGCGTTGGCGTCAACACAGATACGCAGTATTTT. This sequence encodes CSVGVNTDTQYF.

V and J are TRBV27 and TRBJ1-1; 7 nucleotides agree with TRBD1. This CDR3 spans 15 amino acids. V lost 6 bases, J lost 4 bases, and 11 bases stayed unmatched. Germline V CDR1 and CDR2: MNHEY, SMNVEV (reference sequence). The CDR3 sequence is CASRREETGSTEAFF. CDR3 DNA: TGTGCCAGCAGACGCGAAGAGACAGGGTCCACTGAAGCTTTCTTT.

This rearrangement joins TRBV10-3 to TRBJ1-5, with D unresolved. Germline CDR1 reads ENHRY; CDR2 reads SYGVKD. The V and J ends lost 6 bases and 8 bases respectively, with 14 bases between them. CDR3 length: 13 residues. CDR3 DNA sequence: TGTGCCATCAGCCTTAATGCGAATGAGCCCCAGCATTTT. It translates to CAISLNANEPQHF.

Here the CDR3 reads CSVPGAASSYNEQFF. The CDR3 DNA follows: TGCAGTGTTCCCGGGGCGGCAAGCTCCTACAATGAGCAGTTCTTC. This chain uses TRBV20-1 with TRBJ2-1, with D possibly being TRBD1 or TRBD2 (5 bases each). The CDR3 spans 15 residues. Germline V gene data show CDR1 as DFQATT and CDR2 as SNEGSKA (reference sequence). V gave up 7 bases and J gave up 0 bases, with 16 bases separating them.

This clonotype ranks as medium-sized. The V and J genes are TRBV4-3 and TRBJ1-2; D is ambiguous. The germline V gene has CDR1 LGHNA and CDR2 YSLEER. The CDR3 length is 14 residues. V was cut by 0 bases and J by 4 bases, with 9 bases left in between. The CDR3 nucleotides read TGCGCCAGCAGCCAAGATCCAGGTCTCTATGGCTACACCTTC. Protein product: CASSQDPGLYGYTF.

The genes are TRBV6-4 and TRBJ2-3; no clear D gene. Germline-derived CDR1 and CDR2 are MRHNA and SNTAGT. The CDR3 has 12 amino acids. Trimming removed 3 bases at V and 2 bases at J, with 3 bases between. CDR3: CASSEDTDTQYF. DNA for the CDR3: TGTGCCAGCAGTGAGGACACAGATACGCAGTATTTT.

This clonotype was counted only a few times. The DNA for the CDR3 is TGCGCCAGCAGCTTGGAGGGGCAGGTCCTCGACAATGAGCAGTTCTTC. Encoded protein: CASSLEGQVLDNEQFF. The chain joins TRBV5-1 to TRBJ2-1; the D gene is possibly TRBD1 (5 bases). Between the trimmed V and J ends, which lost 0 bases and 5 bases, there was a span of 15 bases. The CDR3 totals 16 residues. Per the germline V gene, CDR1 is SGHRS and CDR2 is YFSETQ.

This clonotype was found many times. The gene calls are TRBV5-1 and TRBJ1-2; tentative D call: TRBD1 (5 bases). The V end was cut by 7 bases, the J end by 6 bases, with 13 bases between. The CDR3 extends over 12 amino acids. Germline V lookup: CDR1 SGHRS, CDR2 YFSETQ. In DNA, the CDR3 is TGCGCCAGCTCGGTGCAGGGCGATGGCTACACCTTC. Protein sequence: CASSVQGDGYTF. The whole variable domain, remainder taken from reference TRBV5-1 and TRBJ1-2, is KAGVTQTPRYLIKTRGQQVTLSCSPISGHRSVSWYQQTPGQGLQFLFEYFSETQRNKGNFPGRFSGRQFSNSRSEMNVSTLELGDSALYLCASSVQGDGYTFGSGTRLTVV.

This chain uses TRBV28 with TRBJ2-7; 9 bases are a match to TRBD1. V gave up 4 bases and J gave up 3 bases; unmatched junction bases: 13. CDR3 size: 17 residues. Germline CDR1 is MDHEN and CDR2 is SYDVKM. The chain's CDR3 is CASSSLRDRVNSYEQYF. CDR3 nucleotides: TGTGCCAGCAGTTCACTTCGGGACAGGGTAAATAGCTACGAGCAGTACTTC. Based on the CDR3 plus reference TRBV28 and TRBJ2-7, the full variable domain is DVKVTQSSRYLVKRTGEKVFLECVQDMDHENMFWYRQDPGLGLRLIYFSYDVKMKEKGDIPEGYSVSREKKERFSLILESASTNQTSMYLCASSSLRDRVNSYEQYFGPGTRLTVT.

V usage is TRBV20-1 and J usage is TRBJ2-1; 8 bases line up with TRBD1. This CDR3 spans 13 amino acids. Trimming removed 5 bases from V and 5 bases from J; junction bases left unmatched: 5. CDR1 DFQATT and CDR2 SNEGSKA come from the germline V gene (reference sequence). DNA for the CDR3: TGCAGTGCTCCCGGACAGGGTAACAATGAGCAGTTCTTC. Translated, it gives CSAPGQGNNEQFF.

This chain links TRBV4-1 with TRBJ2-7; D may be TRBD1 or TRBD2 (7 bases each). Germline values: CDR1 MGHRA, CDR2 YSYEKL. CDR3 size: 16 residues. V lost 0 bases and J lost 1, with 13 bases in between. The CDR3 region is CASSQEGGTVSYEQYF. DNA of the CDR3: TGCGCCAGCAGCCAAGAGGGGGGGACAGTGTCCTACGAGCAGTACTTC.

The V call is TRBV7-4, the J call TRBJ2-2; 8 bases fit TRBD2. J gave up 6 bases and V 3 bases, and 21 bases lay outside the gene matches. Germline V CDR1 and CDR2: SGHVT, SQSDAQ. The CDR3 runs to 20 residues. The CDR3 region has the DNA TGTGCCAGCAGCTTTAATGGGACTAGAGCGTTTAAAGGAGATCCCGGGGAGCTGTTTTTT. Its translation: CASSFNGTRAFKGDPGELFF.

In DNA, the CDR3 is TGTGCCAGCAGTTTGTTAGGGGAGCTGTTTTTT. It codes for CASSLLGELFF. The chain carries TRBV12-3 or TRBV12-4 and TRBJ2-2; D not certain. There are 11 residues in the CDR3. The germline V and J ends were trimmed by 3 bases and 8 bases, with 4 bases remaining between them.

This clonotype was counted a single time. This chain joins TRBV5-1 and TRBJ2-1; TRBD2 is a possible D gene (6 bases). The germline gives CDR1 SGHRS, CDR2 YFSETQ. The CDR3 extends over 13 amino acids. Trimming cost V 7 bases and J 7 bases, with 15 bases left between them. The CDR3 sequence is CASGSAGGNEQFF. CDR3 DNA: TGCGCCAGCGGCTCCGCCGGGGGAAATGAGCAGTTCTTC.

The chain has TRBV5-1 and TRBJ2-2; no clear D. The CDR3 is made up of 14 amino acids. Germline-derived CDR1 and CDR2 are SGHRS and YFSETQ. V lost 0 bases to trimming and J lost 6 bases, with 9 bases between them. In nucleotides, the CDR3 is TGCGCCAGCAGCTTGGAACGGGTGCCCGGGGAGCTGTTTTTT. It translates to CASSLERVPGELFF.